A selection of T cell receptor beta chains follows, all from one sample in a study of cytomegalovirus exposure and HLA in healthy donors. Sequencing was performed with immunoSEQ multiplex PCR; in TCRdb, only in-frame clones are kept and a portion is missing. The sample has about 160,000 clones; 60% to 80% are singletons. The sequenced sample consisted of PBMCs. The receptors stem from a man aged 30 to 39 in good health and CMV-seropositive. The CDR3 runs from the conserved cysteine through the conserved F or W. The order of the fields is clone size, J gene, V gene, D gene, CDR3 protein, CDR3 DNA. A D gene is named only where the DNA matches it firmly. Some rows mark clone size as missing; the rest say once, few, many or name a class of expanded clone.

clone size: few; J gene: TRBJ2-5; V gene: TRBV19; D gene: .; CDR3 protein: CASRPLAGETQYF; CDR3 DNA: TGTGCCAGTAGGCCGTTGGCGGGCGAGACCCAGTACTTC
clone size: .; J gene: TRBJ2-5; V gene: TRBV29-1; D gene: .; CDR3 protein: CSVWDTSGMETQYF; CDR3 DNA: TGCAGCGTATGGGACACCAGCGGCATGGAGACCCAGTACTTC
clone size: .; J gene: TRBJ2-7; V gene: TRBV4-3; D gene: TRBD2; CDR3 protein: CASSQDAGGTYEQYF; CDR3 DNA: TGCGCCAGCAGCCAAGATGCGGGGGGGACCTACGAGCAGTACTTC
clone size: .; J gene: TRBJ2-1; V gene: TRBV4-2; D gene: TRBD2; CDR3 protein: CASSPDERGYNEQFF; CDR3 DNA: TGTGCCAGCAGCCCCGACGAGCGGGGGTACAATGAGCAGTTCTTC
clone size: .; J gene: TRBJ2-7; V gene: TRBV9; D gene: TRBD1; CDR3 protein: CASSADRGYEQYF; CDR3 DNA: TGTGCCAGCAGCGCGGACAGGGGGTACGAGCAGTACTTC
clone size: .; J gene: TRBJ1-5; V gene: TRBV29-1; D gene: .; CDR3 protein: CSVCRVSNQPQHF; CDR3 DNA: TGCAGCGTTTGCAGGGTCAGCAATCAGCCCCAGCATTTT
clone size: .; J gene: TRBJ2-7; V gene: TRBV2; D gene: TRBD1; CDR3 protein: CASSDPGTGSYEQYF; CDR3 DNA: TGTGCCAGCAGTGATCCCGGGACAGGGTCCTACGAGCAGTACTTC
clone size: once; J gene: TRBJ1-2; V gene: TRBV13; D gene: TRBD1; CDR3 protein: CASSLGEGAGYGYTF; CDR3 DNA: TGTGCCAGCAGCTTAGGCGAGGGGGCGGGCTATGGCTACACCTTC
clone size: .; J gene: TRBJ2-3; V gene: TRBV5-1; D gene: TRBD2; CDR3 protein: CASSQTSGGTSTDTQYF; CDR3 DNA: TGCGCCAGCAGCCAGACTAGCGGGGGGACTAGCACAGATACGCAGTATTTT
clone size: .; J gene: TRBJ2-7; V gene: TRBV5-4; D gene: TRBD1; CDR3 protein: CASSGDPTGAEQYF; CDR3 DNA: TGTGCCAGCAGCGGGGACCCAACAGGGGCCGAGCAGTACTTC
clone size: once; J gene: TRBJ2-5; V gene: TRBV6-1; D gene: TRBD2; CDR3 protein: CASSSGGAAETQYF; CDR3 DNA: TGTGCCAGCAGTAGCGGGGGGGCAGCGGAGACCCAGTACTTC
clone size: .; J gene: TRBJ2-5; V gene: TRBV7-3; D gene: TRBD2; CDR3 protein: CASSRGTSGQETQYF; CDR3 DNA: TGTGCCAGCAGCCGAGGGACTAGCGGGCAAGAGACCCAGTACTTC
clone size: .; J gene: TRBJ1-6; V gene: TRBV10-3; D gene: .; CDR3 protein: CAISDQGLGNSPLHF; CDR3 DNA: TGTGCCATCAGTGATCAGGGTTTGGGAAATTCACCCCTCCACTTT
clone size: .; J gene: TRBJ2-5; V gene: TRBV10-3; D gene: TRBD2; CDR3 protein: CAISDPLAGALKTQYF; CDR3 DNA: TGTGCCATCAGTGATCCTCTAGCGGGGGCCCTTAAGACCCAGTACTTC
clone size: .; J gene: TRBJ1-2; V gene: TRBV5-1; D gene: .; CDR3 protein: CASSLTSLAGYGYTF; CDR3 DNA: TGCGCCAGCAGCTTGACCTCCTTGGCAGGGTATGGCTACACCTTC
clone size: .; J gene: TRBJ2-5; V gene: TRBV6-1; D gene: .; CDR3 protein: CASSVSGKETQYF; CDR3 DNA: TGTGCCAGCAGTGTATCAGGGAAAGAGACCCAGTACTTC
clone size: .; J gene: TRBJ1-1; V gene: TRBV4-1; D gene: .; CDR3 protein: CASSQVQALGTEAFF; CDR3 DNA: TGCGCCAGCAGCCAGGTACAGGCCTTGGGCACTGAAGCTTTCTTT
clone size: .; J gene: TRBJ1-2; V gene: TRBV5-1; D gene: TRBD1; CDR3 protein: CASSPGTGYGYTF; CDR3 DNA: TGCGCCAGCAGCCCCGGGACAGGGTATGGCTACACCTTC
clone size: .; J gene: TRBJ2-3; V gene: TRBV7-9; D gene: .; CDR3 protein: CASSLHTGTLDTQYF; CDR3 DNA: TGTGCCAGCAGCTTACACACCGGGACTTTGGATACGCAGTATTTT
clone size: .; J gene: TRBJ1-2; V gene: TRBV5-4; D gene: TRBD1; CDR3 protein: CASSFLTGSGYTF; CDR3 DNA: TGTGCCAGCAGCTTTTTGACAGGGAGCGGCTACACCTTC
clone size: .; J gene: TRBJ2-2; V gene: TRBV5-1; D gene: .; CDR3 protein: CASSTGTNTGELFF; CDR3 DNA: TGCGCCAGCAGCACCGGGACAAACACCGGGGAGCTGTTTTTT
clone size: .; J gene: TRBJ2-3; V gene: TRBV9; D gene: .; CDR3 protein: CASSVDRDTQYF; CDR3 DNA: TGTGCCAGCAGCGTAGATAGAGATACGCAGTATTTT
clone size: .; J gene: TRBJ1-1; V gene: TRBV5-1; D gene: .; CDR3 protein: CASSSRDVGDTEAFF; CDR3 DNA: TGCGCCAGCAGCTCCAGGGATGTTGGAGACACTGAAGCTTTCTTT
clone size: .; J gene: TRBJ2-7; V gene: TRBV11-1; D gene: TRBD1; CDR3 protein: CASRPTGANSYEQYF; CDR3 DNA: TGTGCCAGCAGGCCTACAGGGGCAAACTCCTACGAGCAGTACTTC
clone size: .; J gene: TRBJ2-1; V gene: TRBV4-1; D gene: TRBD2; CDR3 protein: CASSQVAGGYNEQFF; CDR3 DNA: TGCGCCAGCAGCCAAGTAGCGGGGGGGTACAATGAGCAGTTCTTC
clone size: .; J gene: TRBJ2-7; V gene: TRBV10-3; D gene: TRBD1; CDR3 protein: CAIKTGTGGNEQYF; CDR3 DNA: TGTGCCATCAAAACCGGGACAGGGGGCAACGAGCAGTACTTC
clone size: few; J gene: TRBJ2-7; V gene: TRBV29-1; D gene: TRBD2; CDR3 protein: CSAISSGSYEQYF; CDR3 DNA: TGCAGCGCGATATCTAGCGGTTCCTACGAGCAGTACTTC
clone size: once; J gene: TRBJ2-3; V gene: TRBV4-3; D gene: TRBD1; CDR3 protein: CASSLWDRPTSTDTQYF; CDR3 DNA: TGCGCCAGCAGCCTATGGGACAGACCAACTAGCACAGATACGCAGTATTTT
clone size: few; J gene: TRBJ1-1; V gene: TRBV28; D gene: TRBD1; CDR3 protein: CASSPTGTANTEAFF; CDR3 DNA: TGTGCCAGCAGTCCAACAGGGACAGCGAACACTGAAGCTTTCTTT
clone size: .; J gene: TRBJ1-1; V gene: TRBV7-2; D gene: TRBD1; CDR3 protein: CASSHQGATEAFF; CDR3 DNA: TGTGCCAGCAGCCATCAGGGGGCCACTGAAGCTTTCTTT
clone size: once; J gene: TRBJ2-2; V gene: TRBV30; D gene: .; CDR3 protein: CAWSDVFRELFF; CDR3 DNA: TGTGCCTGGAGTGATGTCTTCCGGGAGCTGTTTTTT
clone size: .; J gene: TRBJ1-4; V gene: TRBV7-7; D gene: TRBD1; CDR3 protein: CASSTHRTGLPSEKLFF; CDR3 DNA: TGTGCCAGCAGCACACACCGGACAGGGCTACCATCCGAAAAACTGTTTTTT
clone size: once; J gene: TRBJ1-2; V gene: TRBV28; D gene: .; CDR3 protein: CASSAAATNYGYTF; CDR3 DNA: TGTGCCAGCAGCGCTGCGGCGACTAACTATGGCTACACCTTC
clone size: .; J gene: TRBJ2-3; V gene: TRBV5-1; D gene: .; CDR3 protein: CASSLGLRGSTDTQYF; CDR3 DNA: TGCGCCAGCAGCTTGGGTTTGAGGGGGAGCACAGATACGCAGTATTTT
clone size: .; J gene: TRBJ2-7; V gene: TRBV2; D gene: .; CDR3 protein: CASSHEPDSRNEQYF; CDR3 DNA: TGTGCCAGCAGCCACGAGCCGGACAGCCGAAACGAGCAGTACTTC
clone size: .; J gene: TRBJ2-5; V gene: TRBV29-1; D gene: .; CDR3 protein: CSVVPSYGETQYF; CDR3 DNA: TGCAGCGTTGTGCCTAGCTATGGAGAGACCCAGTACTTC
clone size: .; J gene: TRBJ2-3; V gene: TRBV5-1; D gene: .; CDR3 protein: CASSPQPYDTQYF; CDR3 DNA: TGCGCCAGCAGCCCTCAACCCTACGATACGCAGTATTTT
clone size: .; J gene: TRBJ1-5; V gene: TRBV19; D gene: .; CDR3 protein: CASSSGQPQHF; CDR3 DNA: TGTGCCAGTAGTTCGGGGCAGCCCCAGCATTTT
clone size: .; J gene: TRBJ2-5; V gene: TRBV5-1; D gene: TRBD2; CDR3 protein: CASSFSWRGGGETQYF; CDR3 DNA: TGCGCCAGCAGCTTCTCCTGGCGGGGGGGCGGTGAGACCCAGTACTTC
clone size: .; J gene: TRBJ2-7; V gene: TRBV7-2; D gene: .; CDR3 protein: CASSLGGAARREQYF; CDR3 DNA: TGTGCCAGCAGCTTAGGTGGGGCGGCGAGACGAGAGCAGTACTTC
clone size: .; J gene: TRBJ1-1; V gene: TRBV7-9; D gene: .; CDR3 protein: CASSPFQGDTEAFF; CDR3 DNA: TGTGCCAGCAGCCCTTTTCAAGGGGACACTGAAGCTTTCTTT
clone size: .; J gene: TRBJ2-1; V gene: TRBV4-1; D gene: TRBD2; CDR3 protein: CASSQEGGLAYYNEQFF; CDR3 DNA: TGCGCCAGCAGCCAAGAAGGTGGACTAGCGTACTACAATGAGCAGTTCTTC
clone size: few; J gene: TRBJ1-2; V gene: TRBV28; D gene: .; CDR3 protein: CASNTGTYGYTF; CDR3 DNA: TGTGCCAGCAACACCGGGACATATGGCTACACCTTC
clone size: .; J gene: TRBJ1-1; V gene: TRBV11-3; D gene: .; CDR3 protein: CASSFISGSTEAFF; CDR3 DNA: TGTGCCAGCAGCTTTATATCAGGGTCCACTGAAGCTTTCTTT
clone size: .; J gene: TRBJ2-6; V gene: TRBV5-4; D gene: .; CDR3 protein: CASSTGTSTSGANVLTF; CDR3 DNA: TGTGCCAGCAGCACCGGGACAAGCACCTCTGGGGCCAACGTCCTGACTTTC
clone size: .; J gene: TRBJ1-5; V gene: TRBV6-6; D gene: .; CDR3 protein: CASSSYPTVGQPQHF; CDR3 DNA: TGTGCCAGCAGTTCCTATCCTACGGTGGGCCAGCCCCAGCATTTT
clone size: .; J gene: TRBJ1-6; V gene: TRBV18; D gene: .; CDR3 protein: CASSRDGQFNSPLHF; CDR3 DNA: TGTGCCAGCTCACGAGATGGACAGTTTAATTCACCCCTCCACTTT
clone size: .; J gene: TRBJ2-3; V gene: TRBV7-3; D gene: .; CDR3 protein: CASSLTPLTDTQYF; CDR3 DNA: TGTGCCAGCAGCTTAACCCCTTTAACAGATACGCAGTATTTT
clone size: .; J gene: TRBJ2-1; V gene: TRBV9; D gene: .; CDR3 protein: CASSVPRVADYNEQFF; CDR3 DNA: TGTGCCAGCAGCGTCCCGAGGGTAGCGGACTACAATGAGCAGTTCTTC
clone size: .; J gene: TRBJ1-3; V gene: TRBV19; D gene: TRBD1; CDR3 protein: CASSIGTVFSGNTIYF; CDR3 DNA: TGTGCCAGTAGTATTGGGACAGTCTTCTCTGGAAACACCATATATTTT
clone size: .; J gene: TRBJ2-7; V gene: TRBV11-2; D gene: .; CDR3 protein: CASSQDGQPSYEQYF; CDR3 DNA: TGTGCCAGCAGCCAGGACGGACAACCTTCCTACGAGCAGTACTTC
clone size: few; J gene: TRBJ2-7; V gene: TRBV15; D gene: .; CDR3 protein: CATSRDFGASYEQYF; CDR3 DNA: TGTGCCACCAGCAGAGATTTTGGGGCGTCCTACGAGCAGTACTTC
clone size: .; J gene: TRBJ2-1; V gene: TRBV7-2; D gene: TRBD2; CDR3 protein: CASLEGRGRYNEQFF; CDR3 DNA: TGTGCCAGCCTGGAAGGGAGGGGAAGATACAATGAGCAGTTCTTC
clone size: .; J gene: TRBJ2-7; V gene: TRBV19; D gene: TRBD1; CDR3 protein: CASSQDRTYEQYF; CDR3 DNA: TGTGCCAGTAGTCAGGACAGGACCTACGAGCAGTACTTC
clone size: few; J gene: TRBJ2-2; V gene: TRBV7-2; D gene: TRBD2; CDR3 protein: CASSSLAGGLGAGELFF; CDR3 DNA: TGTGCCAGCAGCTCCCTAGCGGGGGGGCTAGGAGCCGGGGAGCTGTTTTTT